A single sample gave rise to the 26 T cell receptor beta chains below, sequenced in a study of blood T cell repertoires in COVID-19. TCRdb's table, derived via immunoSEQ multiplex PCR, lists solely in-frame clones and lacks some. Of approximately 210,000 clones in the sample, about 85% were seen once. Sequencing was performed on peripheral blood. These receptors were taken from a woman at least 80 years old with COVID-19, enrolled during active disease.

This CDR3 is CASSPGGVNTGELFF. The CDR3 bases are TGCGCCAGCAGCCCTGGGGGGGTGAACACCGGGGAGCTGTTTTTT. This rearrangement joins TRBV5-1 to TRBJ2-2; 7 positions agree with TRBD2. Germline trimming cut 4 bases from V and 1 base from J; bases unmatched to any gene: 4. Germline loops: CDR1 SGHRS, CDR2 YFSETQ. The CDR3 covers 15 residues.

This clone was found once. CDR3 region: CASSWGQGTDTQYF. CDR3 DNA: TGTGCCAGCAGCTGGGGGCAGGGTACAGATACGCAGTATTTT. This sequence joins TRBV5-4 and TRBJ2-3; D is possibly TRBD1 (6 bases). V lost 3 bases, J lost 3 bases, and 11 bases lay in between. CDR1 is SGHNT, CDR2 YYREEE, per germline (reference sequence). The CDR3 contains 14 residues.

The chain recombines TRBV27 with TRBJ1-1, with D possibly TRBD1 on 6 matching bases. Germline assignment: CDR1 MNHEY and CDR2 SMNVEV (reference sequence). V dropped 9 bases and J dropped 4 bases, with 18 bases sitting between them. This CDR3 spans 14 amino acids. CDR3 sequence (DNA): TGTGCCAGTAGGGAAGGGGGTGATAGCACTGAAGCTTTCTTT. It encodes CASREGGDSTEAFF.

V usage is TRBV10-2 and J usage is TRBJ2-1, with D unresolved. CDR1 and CDR2 from the germline V gene are WSHSY and SAAADI. V lost 10 bases and J lost 2, with 15 bases in between. CDR3 length: 14 residues. The CDR3 DNA is TGCGCCATCCAACCGCTACCCACCTACAATGAGCAGTTCTTC. Protein sequence: CAIQPLPTYNEQFF.

The chain recombines TRBV30 with TRBJ1-2; 9 bases map to TRBD1. With V trimmed by 3 bases and J by 7 bases, 3 bases remained unmatched. The CDR3 has 12 amino acids. Germline values: CDR1 GTSNPN, CDR2 SVGIG (reference sequence). CDR3 residues: CAWRTGGSGYTF. CDR3 nucleotide sequence: TGTGCCTGGAGGACAGGGGGAAGTGGCTACACCTTC.

The chain joins TRBV2 to TRBJ2-7, with 8 bases fitting TRBD1. This CDR3 has 15 amino acids. The germline V gene encodes CDR1 SNHLY and CDR2 FYNNEI. The V and J ends lost 6 bases and 3 bases, in that order; junction bases with no gene match: 10. As DNA, the CDR3 is TGTGCCAGCAGGGTCGGGACAGGAGATATCTACGAGCAGTACTTC. Protein product: CASRVGTGDIYEQYF.

The CDR3 nucleotides read TGTGCCAGCAGATCAGGTCCCGGGGAGCTGTTTTTT. It codes for CASRSGPGELFF. V and J are TRBV7-2 and TRBJ2-2; D remains unclear. CDR1 and CDR2 from the germline V gene are SGHTA and FQGNSA. The V and J ends lost 6 bases and 6 bases respectively, with 8 bases between them. The CDR3 length is 12 residues.

J is TRBJ1-5 and V is TRBV4-3; maybe TRBD1 (6 bases). The V and J ends lost 0 bases and 4 bases respectively, with 7 bases between them. The CDR3 is 14 residues long. Germline V gives CDR1 LGHNA, CDR2 YSLEER. The CDR3 is CASSQERGNQPQHF. CDR3 bases: TGCGCCAGCAGCCAAGAAAGGGGGAATCAGCCCCAGCATTTT.

J is TRBJ1-1 and V is TRBV5-6, with 7 bases identical to TRBD1. The CDR3 loop spans 15 amino acids. Germline V gene data show CDR1 as SGHDT and CDR2 as YYEEEE. Germline trimming cut 4 bases from V and 1 base from J; bases unmatched to any gene: 7. Here the CDR3 DNA reads TGTGCCAGCAGCCCACGGACAGGAGCGAACACTGAAGCTTTCTTT. This encodes CASSPRTGANTEAFF.

This clone was detected once. The CDR3 sequence: CASSLAGQYLFF. For the CDR3, the DNA is TGTGCCAGCAGCTTAGCGGGACAATACCTGTTTTTT. The chain joins TRBV11-2 to TRBJ1-4; D might be TRBD1 (6 bases). Per germline, CDR1 SGHAT and CDR2 FQNNGV. Trimming cost V 1 base and J 14 bases, with 11 bases left between them. The CDR3 spans 12 residues.

The V and J genes are TRBV5-1 and TRBJ2-1, with 9 nucleotides matching TRBD1. The CDR3 is 16 residues long. V lost 4 bases, J lost 5 bases, and 10 bases stayed unmatched. Germline assignment: CDR1 SGHRS and CDR2 YFSETQ. CDR3 amino acids: CASSLRPGQGHNEQFF. The DNA of the CDR3 is TGCGCCAGCAGCCTACGCCCGGGACAGGGACACAATGAGCAGTTCTTC.

The chain links TRBV18 to TRBJ1-2; 8 nucleotides match TRBD1. CDR1 is KGHSH, CDR2 LQKENI, per germline. The V segment lost 0 bases and the J segment 5 bases; nucleotides outside the gene matches: 5. The CDR3 runs 15 residues. For the CDR3, the DNA is TGTGCCAGCTCACCACCAGGACAGGGACTTTATGGCTACACCTTC. Translation: CASSPPGQGLYGYTF.

In DNA, the CDR3 is TGTGCCAGCGGCGGAGGGGGCTACGGCGTAAACATTCAGTACTTC. This encodes CASGGGGYGVNIQYF. The chain couples TRBV11-2 to TRBJ2-4, with D possibly TRBD1 on 7 matching bases. The CDR3 contains 15 residues. The V end was cut by 8 bases, the J end by 6 bases, with 20 bases between. Germline V gene lookup returns CDR1 SGHAT and CDR2 FQNNGV.

In regard to this clone: Other DNA sequences from this sample encode an identical CDR3 as well. The J gene is TRBJ2-5, the V gene TRBV3-1 (or the pseudogene TRBV3-2); 14 bases are shared with TRBD2. Germline lookup yields CDR1 LGHDT and CDR2 YNNKEL (reference sequence). After removal of 2 bases from V and 4 bases from J, the junction contained 3 bases not matched to a gene. This CDR3 contains 16 residues. The CDR3 DNA is TGTGCCAGCAGCCAAAGGACTAGCGGGGGGCGAGAGACCCAGTACTTC. The encoded protein is CASSQRTSGGRETQYF.

The rearrangement joins TRBV5-8 to TRBJ2-3; 10 nucleotides align to TRBD2. Germline V gene sequence: CDR1 SGHTS, CDR2 YDEGEE. The junction had 8 bases not matched to a gene; V was cut back by 0 bases and J by 1 base. CDR3 size: 18 residues. The CDR3 coding sequence is TGTGCCAGCAGCTTGGGGGCCGTAGCGGGGGGCCGCACAGATACGCAGTATTTT. Amino acid sequence: CASSLGAVAGGRTDTQYF.

The chain links TRBV7-2 to TRBJ2-5, with TRBD2 identical over 8 bases. V lost 4 bases to trimming and J lost 5 bases; unmatched junction nucleotides: 9. CDR3 size: 15 residues. CDR1 and CDR2 (germline): SGHTA, FQGNSA. CDR3 bases: TGTGCCAGCAGCTCTACTAGCGGAGATTGGGAGACCCAGTACTTC. Protein: CASSSTSGDWETQYF.

This clone occurred many times. This chain uses TRBV15 with TRBJ1-6; the match to TRBD1 covers 7 bases. The length of the CDR3 is 14 residues. CDR1 is LNHNV, CDR2 YYDKDF, per germline (reference sequence). V shed 0 bases and J 10 bases; nucleotides not matched to a gene: 3. CDR3 DNA: TGTGCCACCAGCAGAGATCTGACAGGGTCACCCCTCCACTTT. Protein product: CATSRDLTGSPLHF.

V gene TRBV18 combines with J gene TRBJ1-2; D perhaps matches TRBD1 (6 bases). V lost 6 bases and J lost 2, with 16 bases in between. There are 15 residues in the CDR3. CDR1 is KGHSH and CDR2 is LQKENI in the germline V gene. The CDR3 nucleotides are TGTGCCAGCTCGCAACAAGGGCAGGGGAACTATGGCTACACCTTC. Its protein product is CASSQQGQGNYGYTF. Based on the CDR3 plus reference TRBV18 and TRBJ1-2, the full variable domain is NAGVMQNPRHLVRRRGQEARLRCSPMKGHSHVYWYRQLPEEGLKFMVYLQKENIIDESGMPKERFSAEFPKEGPSILRIQQVVRGDSAAYFCASSQQGQGNYGYTFGSGTRLTVV.

V is TRBV5-1 and J is TRBJ2-3; 8 bases match TRBD1. Unmatched junction bases numbered 9, after V lost 3 bases and J lost 3 bases. The CDR3 extends over 16 amino acids. From germline, CDR1 is SGHRS and CDR2 YFSETQ. In DNA, the CDR3 is TGCGCCAGCAGCTGGGGAGACAGGGGTGTTACAGATACGCAGTATTTT. Translating gives CASSWGDRGVTDTQYF.

The chain couples TRBV5-1 to TRBJ1-1; 8 nucleotides agree with TRBD1. Germline V gene data show CDR1 as SGHRS and CDR2 as YFSETQ. The length of the CDR3 is 16 residues. Trimming cost V 2 bases and J 1 base; bases outside gene matches: 7. The CDR3 DNA reads as TGCGCCAGCAGCTTTTCGGGCAGGGGGCCGAACACTGAAGCTTTCTTT. This sequence encodes CASSFSGRGPNTEAFF.

This rearrangement joins TRBV2 to TRBJ1-2, with D possibly matching TRBD1 (5 bases). This CDR3 region has 14 residues. The germline V gene has CDR1 SNHLY and CDR2 FYNNEI. Trimming cost V 4 bases and J 6 bases, with 15 bases left between them. Written as DNA, the CDR3 is TGTGCCAGCAGTGCCTCCGGGACTTGGAATGGCTACACCTTC. It yields the protein CASSASGTWNGYTF.

The genes are TRBV5-5 and TRBJ1-4; 9 nucleotides match TRBD1. The CDR3 is made up of 18 amino acids. V lost 2 bases, J lost 2 bases, and 10 bases stayed unmatched. Germline lookup yields CDR1 SGHKS and CDR2 YYEKEE (reference sequence). CDR3 nucleotides: TGTGCCAGCAGCTTATTTAGGGGACAGGGTGTCACTAATGAAAAACTGTTTTTT. Translation: CASSLFRGQGVTNEKLFF.

This chain connects TRBV30 to TRBJ1-3; 9 bases are shared with TRBD1. J gave up 4 bases and V 2 bases, and 6 bases lay outside the gene matches. The CDR3 extends over 15 amino acids. Germline V gene sequence: CDR1 GTSNPN, CDR2 SVGIG (reference sequence). Written as DNA, the CDR3 is TGTGCCTGGAGTCCTACAGGGGGCTTAGGAAACACCATATATTTT. Residues: CAWSPTGGLGNTIYF.

This chain connects TRBV19 to TRBJ2-1, with D uncertain. Germline CDR1 LNHDA, CDR2 SQIVND (reference sequence). V was pared by 5 bases and J by 1 base, with 15 bases between. CDR3 length equals 16 residues. CDR3 DNA: TGTGCCAGTAGTTCGGTCGGCGGCCGATCCTACAATGAGCAGTTCTTC. Translation: CASSSVGGRSYNEQFF.

This chain links TRBV6-5 with TRBJ1-2; TRBD1 matches 7 bases. Germline V gene data show CDR1 as MNHEY and CDR2 as SVGAGI. The CDR3 is 15 residues long. The junction had 10 bases not matched to a gene; V was cut back by 2 bases and J by 7 bases. In DNA, the CDR3 is TGTGCCAGCAGTTACAAGGGCAGGGGGATGGGTGGCTACACCTTC. It codes for CASSYKGRGMGGYTF.

The rearrangement links TRBV10-3 to TRBJ2-3; the D gene is possibly TRBD2 (7 bases). V lost 3 bases to trimming and J lost 1 base, with 20 bases between them. From germline, CDR1 is ENHRY and CDR2 SYGVKD. The length of the CDR3 is 18 residues. The CDR3 DNA reads as TGTGCCATCAGTGAAGGTCCCTCTCGGGGGGCTGGCACAGATACGCAGTATTTT. Encoded protein: CAISEGPSRGAGTDTQYF.